This TCR beta chain was captured by sequencing in a study of blood T cells in healthy people across ages. The CDR3 runs to 14 residues. The germline gives CDR1 SGDLS, CDR2 YYNGEE. Trimming left V 3 bases short and J 8 bases short, with 17 bases between. Then a second PCR, running roughly 7 to 11 cycles, was carried out with a sample-barcoded 5' primer and a J-beta primer mix. MiXCR was run by TCRdb on the 5' RACE reads, yielding one entry per CDR3 protein. The table shows hundreds of thousands of distinct CDR3 sequences, with about 26% occurring only once. This clonotype showed up just a few times. These data also formed part of another study, on T cells of mothers and their children.

The genes are TRBV9 and TRBJ1-1; weak D call: TRBD1 (6 bases). Sequencing input: blood. The receptor was derived from a boy under 10 years old in good health. The CDR3 sequence is CASSAAHWGPEAFF. Written as DNA, the CDR3 is TGTGCCAGCAGCGCAGCTCACTGGGGGCCCGAAGCTTTCTTT.